Included here is one T cell receptor beta chain sequence, with context. Only a few counts were recorded for this clone. Its antigen has not been determined. Base qualities are missing; no much larger clone stands one base away. The germline V gene gives CDR1 as SQVTM and CDR2 as ANQGSEA. The CDR3 numbers 13 residues from cysteine through phenylalanine. Only the CDR3 part of the read is kept: 39 bases, read in frame from the first base. V is pruned by 3 bases and J by 4 bases, leaving 3 bases of the junction without a gene match. In total, just over 650 healthy bone marrow donors made up the cohort. At the time of sampling, all cohort members were nominally healthy, though unrecorded immune exposures were likely present. The donor was CMV seronegative and was included in the group of under 450 seronegative cohort members. Each donor provided a peripheral blood sample, and peripheral blood mononuclear cells were used for TCR beta sequencing. The Qiagen DNeasy Blood Extraction Kit was used to extract genomic DNA from the blood cell samples.

The data are from a study of cytomegalovirus exposure and HLA in healthy donors (TCRdb year 2017). Regarding the research as a whole: In an earlier analysis of 550 to 750 of the donors, approximately 260 Gb of sequence data and approximately 120 million unique TCR beta sequences from 150 million to 200 million T cells were reported. HLA typing covered class I and class II loci at four-digit resolution. A separate validation cohort of over 95 different subjects was used in addition to the roughly 670-subject first cohort. An earlier analysis of 500 to 650 of the donors applied high-throughput TCR beta sequencing to assess whether each TCR beta V gene segment acted as functional or pseudogenic. Donor age, sex, ethnicity and CMV serostatus were compiled alongside the repertoire data. The study was designed to test whether signatures of past pathogen exposure could be identified by cataloging public T cell receptors. The later analysis used no new phenotypic data to find candidate immune exposures, relying instead on TCR beta sequences and their occurrence across donors. Approximately 310 gigabases of sequencing data and 80 million or so unique TCR sequences were included in an early release covering several hundred HLA-typed donors. Because of strong linkage in the cohort, roughly five DR-DQ haplotypes were treated as single units for association and clustering. Among around 400 genotyped donors of the cohort, an average of around 240,000 unique TCR beta nucleotide sequences were sequenced per donor, 15% to 20% of them non-productive. Typing coverage varied by locus: roughly 629-640 donors for A, B, C, DRB1 and DQB1; roughly 500 for DQA1; more than 600 for DPA1; around 490 for DPB1. Of the roughly 400 genotyped donors, roughly 80% were placed in the genetic ancestry cluster associated with self-reported Caucasian donors. Every repertoire in the discovery cohort had been generated on one and the same sequencing platform. In a later genetic analysis, genome-wide SNP genotypes for about three fifths of the 666 donors were used, and that subset was treated as a discovery cohort. To predict cytomegalovirus infection status, the study brought together high-throughput TCR immunosequencing, statistical association of individual TCRs with disease status, and machine learning. To study patterns of TCR occurrence, a later analysis re-analyzed previously published TCR beta repertoires from several hundred donors and added high-resolution HLA genotyping. The study profiled the T cell repertoires of hundreds of subjects by immunosequencing and related them to cytomegalovirus serostatus. Study-wide findings and limitations: Correlated functional status among segregating V segments might be attributable to linkage disequilibrium, but an unknown experimental factor could not be ruled out. A later analysis reported that several top co-occurrence clusters appeared linked to parvovirus B19, influenza, CMV and Epstein-Barr virus. Some IMGT-functional V segments, including TRBV6-2 and TRBV6-3, could not be told apart with the 87-base-pair reads, so those segments were excluded. According to a later analysis, most CMV-associated TCR beta chains appeared to be HLA-restricted, and the HLA associations seemed to be driven largely by CMV exposure. This cohort had only TCR beta chains sequenced, and the lack of alpha or paired-chain data limited which features could be detected. In an earlier analysis of about 550 of the donors, most TCR beta V segments were observed in productive rearrangements about 87% or about 30% of the time, broadly matching IMGT annotations. A cluster of highly shared sequence variants was judged likely to represent a technical artifact of the sequencing pipeline. Because counts were too low, seventeen rarely observed V segments, including chromosome 9 orphons, were left out of the earlier analysis of 587 of the donors. Roughly uniform sequencing depth across donors was assumed in presence/absence analyses, although this assumption may not hold. When HLA alleles, especially DR and DQ, strongly co-occurred, TCR associations were difficult to assign to individual alleles. In a later genetic analysis, a missense DCLRE1C variant was associated with V-gene and J-gene trimming of TCR beta chains, and the association was replicated in an independent cohort. Most TCR sequences were seen in very few donors, while some public TCRs were found in many individuals. The classifier was reported to diagnose cytomegalovirus status with high specificity and sensitivity in both the original and validation cohorts. HLA typing was unavailable for some donors at each locus, so association tests used only the typed subset. The study gave a list of about 150 TCR beta chains associated with cytomegalovirus. In vitro tests confirmed that a few of the cytomegalovirus-associated TCR beta chains recognize cytomegalovirus antigens. Specific HLA alleles were associated with 16,951 TCR beta sequences at a false discovery rate of 0.05 in a later analysis. CMV serostatus was the only immune exposure information available for the cohort. Compared with equally common non-associated chains, HLA-associated TCR beta chains in a later analysis were more clonally expanded and had lower generation probabilities. A later genetic analysis reported fewer N-insertions in productive TCRs among donors in an Asian-associated ancestry cluster than the 666-donor mean. According to the authors, the approach could potentially be generalized to other disease states and immunological phenotypes. A further reported finding was that TCR beta sequences accurately predicted the HLA-A and HLA-B alleles for most subjects in the first cohort. A later analysis found that TCR association rates varied across HLA loci, with DRB1 alleles showing the most associated TCRs and HLA-C alleles the fewest.

The library relied on the immunoSEQ multiplex PCR assay. For the multiplex PCR, a mixture combining 60 forward primers for TCR Vbeta segments and 13 reverse primers for TCR Jbeta segments was used. The CDR3 region of rearranged TCR beta genes was amplified from genomic DNA with a multiplex PCR assay. Amplified TCR beta libraries were sequenced as 87-base-pair reads on the Illumina HiSeq System. From the authors' description of their analysis: In a later analysis, 70 million to 95 million unique TCR beta chains were counted across the 650 to 750 repertoires, and roughly 9.9 million of these chains were shared by at least two donors. Raw reads were error-corrected and collapsed into unique sequences by a nearest-neighbor algorithm in which closely related sequences were merged to remove PCR and sequencing errors. CDR3 sequences were aligned to IMGT reference sequences to assign V, D and J gene segments. For a sequence to be retained, a match of at least six nucleotides was required to both a V gene segment and a J gene segment. A rearrangement counted as productive if the CDR3 had no stop codons and remained in frame with V and J, and every other rearrangement counted as non-productive. Following IMGT convention, CDR3 was defined as the stretch from the second conserved V-encoded cysteine to the conserved J-encoded phenylalanine. The earlier analysis of about 610 of the donors excluded any sequence lacking an unambiguous match to a single V gene segment. An earlier analysis of 500 to 600 of the donors classified V segments as functional when productive rearrangements were above 56.7% and as segregating when the standard deviation between donors was above 5%. To diagnose cytomegalovirus status from the catalog of TCR beta chain sequences, a statistical classification framework was built. In a later analysis, TCR nucleotide sequences were compared against IMGT/GENE-DB human TR gene sequences so that V and J genes could be assigned. A later analysis assigned CDR3 sequences and most-parsimonious VDJ recombination scenarios with the TCRdist pipeline. In a later analysis, each TCR beta chain was defined by its CDR3 amino acid sequence together with its V-gene family, and reads without a unique V-gene family were excluded. To address suspected cross-contamination and a sequencing artifact, a later analysis removed around 590 highly shared, low-generation-probability nucleotide sequences. In a later analysis, a clonal expansion index for each public chain was calculated from normalized within-repertoire ranks of inferred template counts. A later analysis computed generation probabilities with a VDJ recombination model fitted to out-of-frame rearrangements, and checked the results against IGoR. In a later analysis, TCR-TCR, TCR-HLA and TCR-CMV co-occurrence was scored with hypergeometric tests, and a repertoire-size bias correction was applied to TCR pairs. To estimate false discovery rates, a later analysis permuted the HLA or CMV assignments 20 times. In a later analysis, co-occurring TCRs were grouped using DBSCAN, with TCRdist sequence similarity added in when clustering inside HLA-allele-positive subsets. Repertoires with fewer than 30,000 or more than 120,000 public chains, plus five repertoires with anomalous nucleotide sharing, were excluded from co-occurrence clustering. TCRdb's version of the immuneACCESS table is confined to in-frame rearrangements and falls short of the full clone set. An unresolved V gene accounts for under half of the shortfall where checked; the remainder is of unknown origin. V and J calls and clone size are as listed in that table; D and trimming were resolved from the DNA. Present in this sample are 100,000 to 150,000 clones, about 80% of which were seen just once. The ten biggest clones cover roughly 5% of the sample.

This receptor was obtained from a young man in good health and CMV-seronegative. Sequenced input: PBMCs. The chain joins TRBV29-1 to TRBJ1-1; 9 middle bases align to TRBD1. The CDR3 reads CSVEGQGITEAFF. The sequence in DNA is TGCAGCGTTGAGGGACAGGGAATCACTGAAGCTTTCTTT.